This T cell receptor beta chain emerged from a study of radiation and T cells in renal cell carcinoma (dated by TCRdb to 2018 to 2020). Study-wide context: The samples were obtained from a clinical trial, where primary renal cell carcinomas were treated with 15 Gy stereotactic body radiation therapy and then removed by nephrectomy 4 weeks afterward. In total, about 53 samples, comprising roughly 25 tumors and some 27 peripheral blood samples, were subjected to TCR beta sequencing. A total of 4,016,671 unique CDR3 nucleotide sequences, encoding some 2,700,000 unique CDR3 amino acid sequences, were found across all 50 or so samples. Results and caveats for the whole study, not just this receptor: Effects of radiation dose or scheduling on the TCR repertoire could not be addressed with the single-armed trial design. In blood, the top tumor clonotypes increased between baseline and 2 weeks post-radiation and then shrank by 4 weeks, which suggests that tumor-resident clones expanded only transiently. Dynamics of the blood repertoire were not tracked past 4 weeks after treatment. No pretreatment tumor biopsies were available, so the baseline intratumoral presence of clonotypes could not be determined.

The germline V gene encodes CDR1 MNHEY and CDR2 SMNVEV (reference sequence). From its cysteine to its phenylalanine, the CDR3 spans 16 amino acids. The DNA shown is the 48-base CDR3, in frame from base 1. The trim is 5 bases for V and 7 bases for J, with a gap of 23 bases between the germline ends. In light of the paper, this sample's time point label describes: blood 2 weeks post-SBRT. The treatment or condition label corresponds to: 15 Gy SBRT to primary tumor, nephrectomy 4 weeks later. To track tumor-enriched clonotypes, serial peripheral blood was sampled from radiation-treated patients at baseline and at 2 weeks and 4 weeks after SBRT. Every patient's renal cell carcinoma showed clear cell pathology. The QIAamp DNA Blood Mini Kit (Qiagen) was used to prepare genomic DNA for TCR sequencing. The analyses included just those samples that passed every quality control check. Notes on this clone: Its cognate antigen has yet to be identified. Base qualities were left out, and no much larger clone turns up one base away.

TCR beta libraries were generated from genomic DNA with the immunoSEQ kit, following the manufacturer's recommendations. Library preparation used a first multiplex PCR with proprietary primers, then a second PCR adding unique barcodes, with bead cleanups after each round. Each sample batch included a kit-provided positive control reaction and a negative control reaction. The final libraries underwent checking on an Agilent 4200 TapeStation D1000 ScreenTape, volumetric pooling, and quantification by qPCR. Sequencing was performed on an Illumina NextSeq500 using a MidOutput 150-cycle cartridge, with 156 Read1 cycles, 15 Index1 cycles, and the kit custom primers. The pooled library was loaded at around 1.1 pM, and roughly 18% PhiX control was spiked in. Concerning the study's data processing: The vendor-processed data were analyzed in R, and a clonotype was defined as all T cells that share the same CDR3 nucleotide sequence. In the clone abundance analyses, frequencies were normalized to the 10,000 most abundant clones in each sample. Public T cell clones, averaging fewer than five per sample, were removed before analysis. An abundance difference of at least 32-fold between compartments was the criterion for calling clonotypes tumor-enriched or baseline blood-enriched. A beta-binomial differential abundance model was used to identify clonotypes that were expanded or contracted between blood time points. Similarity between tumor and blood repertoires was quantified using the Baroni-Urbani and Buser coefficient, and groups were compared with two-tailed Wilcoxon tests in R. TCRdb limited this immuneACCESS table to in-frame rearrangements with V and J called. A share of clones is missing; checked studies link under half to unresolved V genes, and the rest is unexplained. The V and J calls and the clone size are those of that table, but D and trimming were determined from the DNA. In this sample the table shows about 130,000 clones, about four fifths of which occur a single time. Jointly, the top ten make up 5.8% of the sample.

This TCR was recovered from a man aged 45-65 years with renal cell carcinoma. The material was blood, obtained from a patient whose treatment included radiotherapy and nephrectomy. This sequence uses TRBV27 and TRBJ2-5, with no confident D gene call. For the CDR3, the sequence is CASSPQPGLRKVTQYF. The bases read TGTGCCAGCAGTCCCCAACCGGGCCTAAGAAAAGTGACCCAGTACTTC.